The rows below give T cell receptor beta chains drawn from one sample of a study of cytomegalovirus exposure and HLA in healthy donors. Here immunoSEQ multiplex PCR was the method, and the copy in TCRdb shows in-frame clones only, minus some. This table holds under 65,000 clones, around nine tenths found once. The specimen sequenced was PBMCs. The origin of the receptors is a woman between 18 and 30 years old in good health and CMV-seropositive. Each CDR3 is given with its conserved first and last residue. A D gene is named only where the DNA matches it firmly. For some rows the clone size is stated as once, few or many, or as a class when expanded; others skip it.

V gene	clone size	D gene	CDR3 length	J gene	CDR3 protein	CDR3 DNA
TRBV15	NA	NA	13	TRBJ1-5	CATSRDMSQPQHF	TGTGCCACCAGCAGAGATATGAGTCAGCCCCAGCATTTT
TRBV13	NA	TRBD1	15	TRBJ1-5	CASSGGTGHNQPQHF	TGTGCCAGCAGCGGGGGGACAGGACACAATCAGCCCCAGCATTTT
TRBV7-2	NA	TRBD1	18	TRBJ2-2	CASSLVGDSRPATGELFF	TGTGCCAGCAGCTTAGTTGGGGACAGTCGACCCGCCACCGGGGAGCTGTTTTTT
TRBV6-1	NA	TRBD2	15	TRBJ2-3	CASSEGASGSDTQYF	TGTGCCAGCAGTGAAGGGGCTAGCGGCTCAGATACGCAGTATTTT
TRBV2	NA	TRBD1	17	TRBJ1-6	CASTGNPTGVFRSPLHF	TGTGCCAGCACGGGAAATCCAACAGGGGTCTTTCGTTCACCCCTCCACTTT
TRBV19	once	TRBD1	16	TRBJ1-1	CASSISRGFRGTEAFF	TGTGCCAGTAGTATATCCAGGGGGTTTCGGGGCACTGAAGCTTTCTTT
TRBV29-1	NA	TRBD1	14	TRBJ2-2	CSGQGALGTGELFF	TGCAGCGGGCAGGGGGCGCTGGGCACCGGGGAGCTGTTTTTT
TRBV7-2	NA	NA	13	TRBJ1-5	CASSLAQGQPQHF	TGTGCCAGCAGCTTAGCCCAGGGCCAGCCCCAGCATTTT
TRBV4-1	NA	NA	15	TRBJ1-4	CASSQETEGRGKLFF	TGCGCCAGCAGCCAAGAGACCGAGGGCCGGGGAAAACTGTTTTTT
TRBV5-3	NA	NA	16	TRBJ2-7	CARSSEDRTARFEQYF	TGTGCCAGAAGCTCGGAAGACAGGACCGCAAGGTTTGAGCAGTACTTC
TRBV7-7	NA	NA	16	TRBJ2-3	CASSLLPGSSTDTQYF	TGTGCTAGCAGCTTACTTCCAGGATCAAGCACAGATACGCAGTATTTT
TRBV4-3	NA	NA	16	TRBJ1-1	CASSPSTGGGGTEAFF	TGCGCCAGCAGCCCCTCGACCGGGGGGGGCGGCACTGAAGCTTTCTTT
TRBV29-1	NA	NA	12	TRBJ1-3	CSALLTGNTIYF	TGCAGCGCCCTCCTAACTGGAAACACCATATATTTT
TRBV19	NA	NA	16	TRBJ1-5	CASKSERRGNNQPQHF	TGTGCCAGTAAAAGTGAACGACGGGGGAACAATCAGCCCCAGCATTTT
TRBV19	few	NA	11	TRBJ1-2	CAIREAAGYTF	TGTGCCATCCGGGAGGCGGCTGGCTACACCTTC